The TCR beta chain under discussion was sequenced for a study of beta chain features in type 1 diabetes. The authors reverse transcribed all of the isolated RNA, so sequencing captured expressed TCRB transcripts. The protocol was immunoSEQ multiplex PCR, while the TCRdb copy is restricted to in-frame clones and leaves out a portion. The data show around 290,000 clones, approximately 8% seen once. This clone was seen a handful of times. The target antigen is unknown. General observations from the study: Sequencing used cDNA, and cells with high TCR expression could therefore be over-represented.

Per germline, CDR1 SGHRS and CDR2 YFSETQ. The CDR3 contains 13 residues. Trimming took 5 bases from V and 11 from J, leaving 19 bases between them. Sequenced sample: central memory CD4+ T cells from blood. The V and J genes are TRBV5-1 and TRBJ1-2; D ambiguous. The TCR originated in a woman under 30 in good health. CDR3 sequence: CASRKDRAPQYTF. The CDR3 region has the DNA TGCGCCAGCAGAAAGGACCGGGCTCCCCAATACACCTTC.